This TCR beta chain originates from a study of OX40 agonist ivuxolimab in advanced cancers. About the investigation overall: Ivuxolimab was an agonistic, fully human IgG2 monoclonal antibody directed against OX40 (CD134), a costimulatory receptor. Partial responses occurred in three dose-escalation patients, of whom one had hepatocellular carcinoma and two had cutaneous melanoma. Intravenous ivuxolimab was administered to patients every 2 weeks at six dose levels: 0.01, 0.1, 0.3, 1.5, 3 and 10 mg/kg. Patients were allowed to have had prior anti-PD-1, anti-PD-L1 or anti-CTLA-4 therapy, and 40% to 45% of the dose-escalation patients had previously received checkpoint inhibitors. The purpose of peripheral TCRbeta sequencing was to test whether ivuxolimab changed TCR sequence diversity and led to clonal T-cell expansion. In the dose-escalation cohort, approximately 82% of patients were male, and the mean age was around 65 years with a range of roughly 20 to 80. The paper describes the monotherapy dose-escalation part (N = 52 patients) of the phase I trial of ivuxolimab. Of the 50 to 55 dose-escalation patients, hepatocellular carcinoma was present in roughly 19, melanoma in approximately 15, renal cell carcinoma in 9 and head and neck cancer in 9. General conclusions and limits of the study: Low levels of normalized T-cell clonal expansion were also seen in some patients who did not respond. At doses from 0.1 to 3.0 mg/kg, clonal expansion was seen in both CD4+ and CD8+ blood T cells between baseline and week 6. Partial responders in the 0.1-3.0 mg/kg groups had among the lowest normalized peripheral clonal expansion, especially among CD8+ T cells. Antigen specificity was not determined for the clonally expanded peripheral T cells. On average, CD8+ T cells showed more expanded clones than CD4+ T cells after ivuxolimab.

From the germline V gene, CDR1 is SNHLY and CDR2 is FYNNEI. Counted from cysteine to phenylalanine, this CDR3 has 18 amino acids. Of the read, only the CDR3 DNA is kept; its 54 bases are in frame from base 1. Trimming removed 2 bases from V and 3 bases from J; the gene matches leave 10 bases unexplained. This clone appeared once. What this receptor recognizes is not known. It has no much larger one-base neighbor in the sample; base qualities were not kept. The trial excluded patients who had a history of autoimmune disease or were on systemic immunosuppression. In every dose cohort, peripheral blood was drawn for TCR sequencing at baseline, cycle 4 day 1, and cycle 7 day 1. The samples were drawn from a first-in-human, open-label, multicenter phase I dose-escalation trial of ivuxolimab. The trial enrolled adults with locally advanced or metastatic head and neck squamous cell, hepatocellular, melanoma or renal cell carcinoma. CD4+ and CD8+ T cells were sorted separately from peripheral blood before TCR sequencing.

Genomic DNA was isolated from the sorted cells so that the TCRbeta CDR3 region could be sequenced. TCRbeta CDR3 regions were sequenced using the immunoSEQ Assay. TCRdb re-hosts the immuneACCESS table, in-frame sequences only. Its copies lack some clones; in the studies checked, an unresolved V gene accounts for under half of them, and the cause for the rest is not known. The sample has nearly 50,000 clones on record, about 93% of them singletons. The ten largest clones capture approximately 6.7% of the sample. The sequencing used CD4+ or CD8+ T cells sorted from blood, collected in a trial of the OX40 agonist ivuxolimab. This clonotype originated in an adult with an advanced solid tumor such as melanoma, head and neck, liver or kidney cancer. The chain is encoded by TRBV2 joined to TRBJ2-1, and TRBD2 aligns with 10 junction nucleotides. The base sequence is TGTGCCAGCAGTGAAAGGTTGAGCGGGGGGGAGTACTACAATGAGCAGTTCTTC. Its translation reads: CASSERLSGGEYYNEQFF.